The 5 T cell receptor beta chains presented below share a single source sample, sequenced in a study of blood T cell repertoires in COVID-19 (dated by TCRdb to about 2020). The library was obtained by the immunoSEQ multiplex PCR assay. Imported from immuneACCESS, the table was reduced by TCRdb to in-frame sequences with V and J called. These copies leave out some clones; in studies compared against another copy, an unresolved V gene accounts for under half, and the cause of the remainder is not known. The sample yields 150,000 to 200,000 clones; around three quarters were counted once. The ten largest clones add up to 6.5% to 8% of the sample. Material for sequencing was peripheral blood. The receptors shown here come from a man aged 65-85 years with active or convalescent COVID-19.

This clone was detected only a few times. The rearrangement joins TRBV12-5 to TRBJ2-1; D gene unclear. V dropped 6 bases and J dropped 4 bases, with 19 bases sitting between them. In germline, CDR1 is LGHNT, CDR2 FRNRAP. The CDR3 extends over 16 amino acids. The CDR3 reads CASGTWAPSNYNEQFF. CDR3 sequence (DNA): TGTGCTAGTGGCACGTGGGCGCCGTCGAATTACAATGAGCAGTTCTTC.

Remarks on this clone: Different DNA sequences within this sample yield the same CDR3. The chain uses TRBV6-5 and TRBJ1-1; no clear D. The CDR3 consists of 14 residues. V was trimmed by 2 bases and J by 1 base, leaving 8 bases between them. Germline V gene data show CDR1 as MNHEY and CDR2 as SVGAGI. This CDR3 reads CASSYRERNTEAFF. DNA of the CDR3: TGTGCCAGCAGTTACAGGGAGAGGAACACTGAAGCTTTCTTT.

The chain couples TRBV19 to TRBJ2-7; perhaps TRBD1 as D (7 bases). This CDR3 is 16 amino acids long. Trimming took off 4 bases at V and 2 bases at J, with 18 bases between the two ends. Looked up from germline, CDR1 is LNHDA and CDR2 is SQIVND (reference sequence). CDR3 DNA sequence: TGTGCCAGTAGTACCCGGGGGCAGGGGGATCCCTACGAGCAGTACTTC. This translates into CASSTRGQGDPYEQYF. Supplemented by reference TRBV19 and TRBJ2-7, the full variable domain reads DGGITQSPKYLFRKEGQNVTLSCEQNLNHDAMYWYRQDPGQGLRLIYYSQIVNDFQKGDIAEGYSVSREKKESFPLTVTSAQKNPTAFYLCASSTRGQGDPYEQYFGPGTRLTVT.

This sequence joins TRBV4-3 and TRBJ2-7; D gene unclear. The CDR3 runs 16 residues. Germline values: CDR1 LGHNA, CDR2 YSLEER. Between the trimmed V and J ends, which lost 0 bases and 3 bases, there was a span of 15 bases. The CDR3 sequence: CASSQDYGTVFYEQYF. As DNA, the CDR3 is TGCGCCAGCAGCCAAGACTATGGAACAGTTTTCTACGAGCAGTACTTC.

The CDR3 protein is CASSPNRGGLNEQYF. The DNA of the CDR3 is TGTGCCAGCTCACCGAACAGGGGGGGGTTGAACGAGCAGTACTTC. V is TRBV18 and J is TRBJ2-7, with D possibly TRBD1 on 8 matching bases. The CDR3 length is 15 residues. Per the germline V gene, CDR1 is KGHSH and CDR2 is LQKENI. The V end lost 3 bases, the J end lost 5 bases, and 17 bases lay between the germline ends.